The T cell receptor beta chain described here comes from a study of CD8 T cells in Susac syndrome. A quantity of roughly 0.5 to 1 ug RNA underwent reverse transcription using random hexamers. TCRdb itself ran the immunoSEQ multiplex PCR reads through MiXCR, one entry per CDR3 protein. Of 55,000 to 80,000 distinct CDR3 sequences detected, around 93% appear once; the ten largest clones hold roughly 0.15%. Between the trimmed V and J ends, which lost 2 bases and 1 base, there was a span of 14 bases. The CDR3 spans 17 residues. Germline V gene data show CDR1 as MNHEY and CDR2 as SVGAGI. What was sequenced was CD4+ T cells from PBMCs. The sequence was collected from a human donor with Susac syndrome. The rearrangement links TRBV6-5 to TRBJ1-4; TRBD1 is a possible D gene (5 bases). DNA of the CDR3: TGTGCCAGCAGTTACATACTCGCAGGGAGAACTAATGAAAAACTGTTTTTT. Its protein product is CASSYILAGRTNEKLFF.